This T cell receptor beta chain was recovered during a study of control samples from healthy donors and cancer patients. The sample holds one count of this clone. The germline gene is not matched at one end of the junction; a read error may be the cause. Germline V lookup: CDR1 PRHDT, CDR2 FYEKMQ (reference sequence). CDR3 length: 13 amino acids. Sequencing used immunoSEQ multiplex PCR; TCRdb keeps in-frame clones, though not all of them. The sample holds about 89,000 clones, over 65% seen once. The chain employs TRBV13 and TRBJ2-5, with 9 nucleotides matching TRBD1. Sequencing was done on a sample of blood. The clonotype was recovered from a woman aged 40 to 50 in good health. CDR3 residues: CASSPPGQGVGDF. CDR3 bases: TGTGCCAGCAGCCCCCCGGGACAGGGAGTAGGGGACTTC.